The 11 T cell receptor beta chains reported below all come from one sample, sequenced in a study of cytomegalovirus exposure and HLA in healthy donors. Vbeta (60) and Jbeta (13) primers were used in the PCR. The assay was immunoSEQ multiplex PCR, and TCRdb's table has in-frame clones only and misses some. Found here are around 95,000 clones, around four fifths of them singletons; the top ten hold approximately 3.7%. Sequencing was carried out using PBMCs. Receptor source: a female donor in good health and CMV-seropositive.

This rearrangement joins TRBV6-5 to TRBJ2-5; the D gene is possibly TRBD1 (6 bases). Germline V lookup: CDR1 MNHEY, CDR2 SVGAGI. CDR3 length: 14 amino acids. Trimming stripped 5 bases from V and 5 bases from J, with 15 bases between. In nucleotides, the CDR3 is TGTGCCAGCAGTAACTACAGGGTCGGGGAGACCCAGTACTTC. Translation gives CASSNYRVGETQYF.

J is TRBJ1-1 and V is TRBV27, with 10 bases that match TRBD1. There are 16 residues in the CDR3. The trim removed 8 bases at V and 5 bases at J, leaving 14 bases unmatched. The germline V gene encodes CDR1 MNHEY and CDR2 SMNVEV (reference sequence). DNA for the CDR3: TGTGCCAGCGGCCCCATAACCGGGACAGGGGTGACTGAAGCTTTCTTT. Encoded protein: CASGPITGTGVTEAFF.

The V gene is TRBV9, the J gene TRBJ2-5; D may be TRBD1 (6 bases). Trimming shortened V by 0 bases and J by 4 bases, and 13 bases separated the two germline ends. CDR1 SGDLS and CDR2 YYNGEE come from the germline V gene. CDR3 length: 15 residues. The CDR3 nucleotides read TGTGCCAGCAGCGTAGGGCAGGGGAGAGGAGAGACCCAGTACTTC. Its translation: CASSVGQGRGETQYF.

This chain connects TRBV19 to TRBJ1-5; 8 positions match TRBD1. J gave up 6 bases and V 10 bases, and 17 bases lay outside the gene matches. CDR1 LNHDA and CDR2 SQIVND come from the germline V gene (reference sequence). The CDR3 has 16 amino acids. The CDR3 DNA is TGTGCCACCAGCGAAAGACTCGGACAGGGAGGTCAGCCCCAGCATTTT. Its translation: CATSERLGQGGQPQHF.

This clone has more than one count but fewer than ten. The chain combines TRBV19 with TRBJ2-7; 12 nucleotides agree with TRBD2. J gave up 3 bases and V 4 bases, and 7 bases lay outside the gene matches. CDR1 is LNHDA, CDR2 SQIVND, per germline (reference sequence). The CDR3 has 16 residues. CDR3 amino acids: CASSTSLAGGVYEQYF. In nucleotides, the CDR3 is TGTGCCAGTAGTACCTCTCTAGCGGGAGGGGTCTACGAGCAGTACTTC.

J is TRBJ2-7 and V is TRBV6-5, with 11 bases identical to TRBD1. Germline V gene sequence: CDR1 MNHEY, CDR2 SVGAGI. CDR3 size: 15 residues. The ends lost 4 bases at V and 0 bases at J; junction bases unmatched: 2. The chain's CDR3 is CASSLGQGGSYEQYF. The CDR3 DNA reads TGTGCCAGCAGTTTGGGACAGGGGGGCTCCTACGAGCAGTACTTC.

Turning to this clone: The junction shows a germline mismatch at one end, possibly a read error. At the DNA level, this CDR3 is encoded by other sequences in the same sample as well. The rearrangement links TRBV5-1 to TRBJ2-2; the match to TRBD1 covers 10 bases. CDR1 is SGHRS and CDR2 is YFSETQ in the germline V gene. The CDR3 contains 15 residues. The CDR3 nucleotides read TGCGCCAGCACCCTGACAGGGGGCTACACTGGGGAGCTGTTTTTT. Translated: CASTLTGGYTGELFF.

The V call is TRBV6-1, the J call TRBJ1-5; perhaps TRBD1 as D (6 bases). The V gene lost 4 bases and the J gene lost 1 base, with 11 bases spanning the gap. CDR1 MNHNS and CDR2 SASEGT come from the germline V gene. The CDR3 has 15 amino acids. As DNA, the CDR3 is TGTGCCAGCAGTGCCCAGGGGACGAGCAATCAGCCCCAGCATTTT. Encoded protein: CASSAQGTSNQPQHF.

V gene TRBV5-1 combines with J gene TRBJ2-1; the match to TRBD2 covers 8 bases. Trimming cost V 0 bases and J 0 bases; bases outside gene matches: 2. CDR1 SGHRS and CDR2 YFSETQ come from the germline V gene. CDR3 length equals 16 residues. CDR3 sequence reads: CASSLDSGSSYNEQFF. In DNA form, the CDR3 reads TGCGCCAGCAGCTTGGACAGCGGGAGCTCCTACAATGAGCAGTTCTTC.

Only one count was recorded for this clone. The rearrangement uses TRBV5-4 and TRBJ2-7; 9 positions agree with TRBD1. Germline trimming cut 4 bases from V and 3 bases from J; bases unmatched to any gene: 5. The germline V gene encodes CDR1 SGHNT and CDR2 YYREEE (reference sequence). The CDR3 runs 14 residues. CDR3 sequence: CASSDGQGNYEQYF. The CDR3 DNA reads TGTGCCAGCAGCGATGGACAGGGGAACTACGAGCAGTACTTC.

The CDR3 sequence: CAQAGQETQYF. The CDR3 nucleotides read TGTGCCCAAGCGGGTCAAGAGACCCAGTACTTC. The V call is TRBV30, the J call TRBJ2-5; possible D gene TRBD2, 6 bases. CDR1 and CDR2 (germline): GTSNPN, SVGIG (reference sequence). CDR3 size: 11 residues. With 8 bases removed from V and 2 bases from J, the gap between germline ends came to 9 bases.